This T cell receptor (beta chain) is from a study of CD8 T cells in ankylosing spondylitis. Regarding this clonotype: Its antigen is not identified.

MiXCR was run by TCRdb on the 5' RACE reads, yielding one entry per CDR3 protein. The sample lists about 390,000 distinct CDR3 sequences; approximately 20% were seen once. The germline V gene encodes CDR1 MNHNY and CDR2 SVGAGI (reference sequence). Deletions cut 6 bases from V and 5 bases from J, with 12 bases between. CDR3 length: 13 amino acids. Whole-study findings and limits: Characteristic of ankylosing spondylitis blood, it appeared, was a TCR beta motif comprising about eight highly homologous variants. Significant enrichment of disease-linked clones was reportedly seen in matched ankylosing spondylitis synovial fluid.

The sample was blood, either unsorted or a sorted T cell fraction (not recorded which). The chain combines TRBV6-6 with TRBJ2-3; TRBD1 might be the D (5 bases). This sequence was found in a male donor with ankylosing spondylitis. For the CDR3, the DNA is TGTGCCAGCAGCCACCTTAGGGGAGATACGCAGTATTTT. Amino acids: CASSHLRGDTQYF.